A single sample gave rise to the 10 T cell receptor beta chains below, sequenced in a study of OX40 agonist ivuxolimab in advanced cancers. Some clones are missing from TCRdb's copy, which holds only in-frame ones; the method was immunoSEQ multiplex PCR. The sample carries about 24,000 clones, roughly 88% recorded once. This sample comprised CD4+ or CD8+ T cells sorted from blood, obtained in a trial of the OX40 agonist ivuxolimab. The receptors come from an adult with an advanced solid tumor such as melanoma, head and neck, liver or kidney cancer.

The chain employs TRBV30 and TRBJ1-5; 7 bases are shared with TRBD1. V shed 2 bases and J 5 bases; nucleotides not matched to a gene: 3. CDR3 length: 13 amino acids. Germline CDR1 and CDR2: GTSNPN and SVGIG (reference sequence). CDR3 coding DNA: TGTGCCTGGAGTCCAGGGGGGTATCAGCCCCAGCATTTT. Amino acids: CAWSPGGYQPQHF. The full variable domain, its missing parts supplied by reference TRBV30 and TRBJ1-5, is SQTIHQWPATLVQPVGSPLSLECTVEGTSNPNLYWYRQAAGRGLQLLFYSVGIGQISSEVPQNLSASRPQDRQFILSSKKLLLSDSGFYLCAWSPGGYQPQHFGDGTRLSIL.

This chain connects TRBV11-1 to TRBJ2-7; tentatively, D is TRBD1 (5 bases). CDR1 is SGHAT and CDR2 is FQDESV in the germline V gene (reference sequence). Trimming took off 0 bases at V and 3 bases at J, with 12 bases between the two ends. The CDR3 consists of 15 residues. The CDR3 coding sequence is TGTGCCAGCAGCTTAGCCCCAGGGATCGGCTACGAGCAGTACTTC. It yields the protein CASSLAPGIGYEQYF.

DNA of the CDR3: TGCAGCGTAGCGACCTTTGGGGGGGCGCGCACTGAAGCTTTCTTT. The encoded protein is CSVATFGGARTEAFF. V is TRBV29-1 and J is TRBJ1-1, with D maybe TRBD1 (6 bases). The V and J ends lost 6 bases and 4 bases respectively, with 21 bases between them. The CDR3 consists of 15 residues. The V gene's germline CDR1 is SQVTM and CDR2 ANQGSEA.

The chain is built from TRBV7-9 and TRBJ2-6; D ambiguous. Per germline, CDR1 SEHNR and CDR2 FQNEAQ (reference sequence). This CDR3 has 14 residues. The V end lost 7 bases, the J end lost 0 bases, and 7 bases lay between the germline ends. CDR3 bases: TGTGCCAGCATAAGGGACTCTGGGGCCAACGTCCTGACTTTC. Protein product: CASIRDSGANVLTF.

The chain carries TRBV9 and TRBJ2-3; D is perhaps TRBD1 (5 bases). CDR3 length: 15 amino acids. Germline CDR1 and CDR2: SGDLS and YYNGEE. Trimming removed 0 bases at V and 2 bases at J, with 10 bases between. The CDR3 loop is CASSVGRAITDTQYF. The CDR3 DNA sequence: TGTGCCAGCAGCGTAGGCAGGGCAATCACAGATACGCAGTATTTT.

The CDR3 region has the DNA TGCGCCAGCAGTGCGGCTAGCGCTCCCCCAGATACGCAGTATTTT. Its translation: CASSAASAPPDTQYF. The chain employs TRBV10-1 and TRBJ2-3; possible D gene TRBD2, 6 bases. Trimming took 4 bases from V and 4 from J, leaving 15 bases between them. This CDR3 contains 15 residues. Germline CDR1 reads WNHNN; CDR2 reads SYGVQD (reference sequence).

The chain links TRBV30 to TRBJ2-1; 7 bases align to TRBD2. CDR1 is GTSNPN, CDR2 SVGIG, per germline (reference sequence). The CDR3 is 16 amino acids. With V trimmed by 0 bases and J by 5 bases, 10 bases remained unmatched. CDR3 bases: TGTGCCTGGAGTGTACTAGGGGCGGGAGCAGACAATGAGCAGTTCTTC. Its translation: CAWSVLGAGADNEQFF.

The gene calls are TRBV18 and TRBJ1-1; 11 bases map to TRBD1. The ends lost 6 bases at V and 6 bases at J; junction bases unmatched: 3. Per the germline V gene, CDR1 is KGHSH and CDR2 is LQKENI. The CDR3 is made up of 13 amino acids. The CDR3 DNA reads as TGTGCCAGCTCTCGGGGACAGGGGGCTGAAGCTTTCTTT. Protein sequence: CASSRGQGAEAFF.

This sequence joins TRBV5-1 and TRBJ2-7, with D possibly matching TRBD1 (6 bases). Germline V gene lookup returns CDR1 SGHRS and CDR2 YFSETQ. The length of the CDR3 is 14 residues. The V and J ends lost 0 bases and 6 bases respectively, with 13 bases between them. The CDR3 coding sequence is TGCGCCAGCAGCTTGGAAGGGGGAGTAGGCGAGCAGTACTTC. Its protein is CASSLEGGVGEQYF. The whole variable domain, filled in from reference TRBV5-1 and TRBJ2-7, reads KAGVTQTPRYLIKTRGQQVTLSCSPISGHRSVSWYQQTPGQGLQFLFEYFSETQRNKGNFPGRFSGRQFSNSRSEMNVSTLELGDSALYLCASSLEGGVGEQYFGPGTRLTVT.

The chain carries TRBV9 and TRBJ1-2, with a possible D match to TRBD1 (6 bases). From germline, CDR1 is SGDLS and CDR2 YYNGEE. The CDR3 length is 13 residues. Trimming stripped 2 bases from V and 3 bases from J, with 8 bases between. In DNA form, the CDR3 reads TGTGCCAGCAGCGTGGACAGTTACTATGGCTACACCTTC. This codes for CASSVDSYYGYTF.